This T cell receptor (beta chain) emerged from a study of T cells after somatic rescue of genetic block. Germline V gene sequence: CDR1 KGHSH, CDR2 LQKENI. Deletions cut 3 bases from V and 3 bases from J, with 15 bases between. CDR3 length equals 15 residues. The assay was immunoSEQ multiplex PCR, and TCRdb's table has in-frame clones only and misses some. The top ten clones hold about 3% of a sample with tens of thousands of clones, about nine tenths of them seen once. The chain uses TRBV18 and TRBJ2-7, with TRBD1 as a possible D gene (6 bases). The clonotype was recovered from a man aged 30 to 45. Material: peripheral blood mononuclear cells (PBMCs). The CDR3 DNA reads TGTGCCAGCTCACCTCCCCAGCAGGGGCGCTACGAGCAGTACTTC. This gives the protein CASSPPQQGRYEQYF.